One sample yielded the 28 T cell receptor beta chains listed below, sequenced in a study of blood T cell repertoires in COVID-19. The method was immunoSEQ multiplex PCR; TCRdb's version includes in-frame clones alone and lacks a portion of them. The repertoire holds a few hundred thousand clones, with nearly 90% as singletons. What was sequenced was PBMCs or T cells enriched from blood (not recorded which). Every receptor here comes from a young man who had been exposed to COVID-19.

The chain employs TRBV18 and TRBJ1-2; TRBD1 matches 11 bases. The CDR3 extends over 17 amino acids. Germline V gives CDR1 KGHSH, CDR2 LQKENI. V lost 0 bases, J lost 4 bases, and 7 bases stayed unmatched. The CDR3 nucleotides read TGTGCCAGCTCACCACCGGCCGCTGGGACAGGGGGCTATGGCTACACCTTC. Its translation: CASSPPAAGTGGYGYTF.

V gene TRBV7-9 combines with J gene TRBJ1-2; 8 bases map to TRBD1. CDR1 SEHNR and CDR2 FQNEAQ come from the germline V gene (reference sequence). V trimming: 2 bases; J trimming: 6 bases; junction bases outside the gene matches: 5. The CDR3 contains 14 residues. In DNA form, the CDR3 reads TGTGCCAGCAGCTTAAGTGACAGGGGAGATGGCTACACCTTC. This sequence encodes CASSLSDRGDGYTF.

This sequence joins TRBV5-1 and TRBJ1-1; D is undetermined. V lost 0 bases and J 6 bases, leaving 12 bases between the germline ends. The CDR3 is made up of 14 amino acids. Germline V gene sequence: CDR1 SGHRS, CDR2 YFSETQ. This CDR3 is CASSLVGSGAEAFF. The CDR3 DNA reads as TGCGCCAGCAGCTTGGTTGGTAGCGGCGCTGAAGCTTTCTTT.

This clone was seen only once. The germline gene is not matched at one end of the junction; a read error may be the cause. The J gene is TRBJ2-1, the V gene TRBV7-3, with 7 bases aligning to TRBD2. Germline V gives CDR1 SGHTA, CDR2 FQGTGA. CDR3 size: 12 residues. The CDR3 DNA sequence: TGTGCCAGCAGCCCCTCCGGGACTACGCCGGTCTTC. This translates into CASSPSGTTPVF.

The chain recombines TRBV5-1 with TRBJ2-3, with D tentatively TRBD2 (6 bases). Per the germline V gene, CDR1 is SGHRS and CDR2 is YFSETQ. The V end lost 0 bases, the J end lost 0 bases, and 11 bases lay between the germline ends. There are 16 residues in the CDR3. The CDR3 sequence is CASSLGLVSSTDTQYF. The CDR3 nucleotides are TGCGCCAGCAGCTTGGGACTAGTTTCTAGCACAGATACGCAGTATTTT.

This clone was detected once. CDR3 DNA: TGTGCCATCCGCGGAACCCCCCTGTCCGGGGAGCTGTTTTTT. The encoded protein is CAIRGTPLSGELFF. The chain carries TRBV10-3 and TRBJ2-2; D unclear. The V gene's germline CDR1 is ENHRY and CDR2 SYGVKD. This CDR3 is built from 14 residues. V was trimmed by 8 bases and J by 6 bases, leaving 16 bases between them.

The chain carries TRBV3-1 (or the pseudogene TRBV3-2) and TRBJ2-1; 7 bases fit TRBD2. There are 13 residues in the CDR3. From germline, CDR1 is LGHDT and CDR2 YNNKEL (reference sequence). J was trimmed by 9 bases and V by 1 base; bases with no gene match: 3. The CDR3 loop reads CASSQVGGGEQFF. The CDR3 coding sequence is TGTGCCAGCAGCCAAGTCGGCGGGGGTGAGCAGTTCTTC.

The chain employs TRBV3-1 (or the pseudogene TRBV3-2) and TRBJ1-2, with D uncertain. Germline V gene data show CDR1 as LGHDT and CDR2 as YNNKEL (reference sequence). V was cut by 4 bases and J by 3 bases, with 12 bases left in between. The CDR3 spans 14 residues. This chain's CDR3 is CASSPNRNYYGYTF. As DNA, the CDR3 is TGTGCCAGCAGCCCGAACCGAAACTACTATGGCTACACCTTC.

The rearrangement joins TRBV6-5 to TRBJ1-4; D possibly corresponds to TRBD1 (6 bases). Germline CDR1 is MNHEY and CDR2 is SVGAGI. This CDR3 has 14 amino acids. The V end was cut by 7 bases, the J end by 5 bases, with 14 bases between. The CDR3 loop is CASKKSGQNEKLFF. Here the CDR3 DNA reads TGTGCCAGCAAAAAGAGCGGACAGAATGAAAAACTGTTTTTT.

V is TRBV23-1 and J is TRBJ2-7; maybe TRBD1 (6 bases). TRBV23-1 is given ORF status, its function remaining uncertain. The CDR3 runs to 16 residues. Trimming left V 3 bases short and J 3 bases short, with 18 bases between. Written as DNA, the CDR3 is TGCGCCAGCAGTCACCGGACAGAATCTTGCCTCTACGAGCAGTACTTC. It yields the protein CASSHRTESCLYEQYF.

CDR3 sequence: CASSPVGANVLTF. The CDR3 bases are TGTGCCAGCTCACCTGTAGGGGCCAACGTCCTGACTTTC. The rearrangement links TRBV18 to TRBJ2-6; D remains ambiguous. Trimming took 3 bases from V and 4 from J, leaving 4 bases between them. This CDR3 spans 13 amino acids. Looked up from germline, CDR1 is KGHSH and CDR2 is LQKENI.

This rearrangement joins TRBV19 to TRBJ1-2; D call uncertain. V was clipped by 2 bases and J by 1 base, with 8 bases between them. This CDR3 contains 14 residues. Per germline, CDR1 LNHDA and CDR2 SQIVND (reference sequence). CDR3: CASSIWGDNYGYTF. The CDR3 nucleotides read TGTGCCAGTAGTATATGGGGAGATAACTATGGCTACACCTTC.

The J gene is TRBJ2-7, the V gene TRBV12-5; TRBD1 matches 7 bases. The CDR3 is made up of 15 amino acids. Germline assignment: CDR1 LGHNT and CDR2 FRNRAP. J was trimmed by 6 bases and V by 0 bases; bases with no gene match: 8. In nucleotides, the CDR3 is TGTGCTAGTGGTTTGGTTCCTCTCCACAGGGGCGAGCAGTACTTC. Protein product: CASGLVPLHRGEQYF.

The CDR3 is CATAGLADEQYF. The CDR3 DNA reads as TGTGCCACAGCGGGACTAGCAGACGAGCAGTACTTC. The V gene is TRBV10-3, the J gene TRBJ2-7; 9 positions agree with TRBD2. Trimming took 10 bases from V and 5 from J; bases not matched to a gene: 6. Per germline, CDR1 ENHRY and CDR2 SYGVKD. This CDR3 spans 12 amino acids.

This chain joins TRBV9 and TRBJ2-2; TRBD1 might be the D (5 bases). The CDR3 length is 16 residues. Per the germline V gene, CDR1 is SGDLS and CDR2 is YYNGEE. Trimming took 5 bases from V and 2 from J, leaving 16 bases between them. The CDR3 DNA sequence: TGTGCCAGCAGTGGAGACAGCAGCATCAACACCGGGGAGCTGTTTTTT. Its protein is CASSGDSSINTGELFF.

This clone was counted a single time. The chain recombines TRBV5-6 with TRBJ2-3; tentatively, D is TRBD2 (5 bases). This CDR3 is built from 16 residues. Trimming took off 2 bases at V and 1 base at J, with 14 bases between the two ends. Germline-derived CDR1 and CDR2 are SGHDT and YYEEEE. Here the CDR3 reads CASSLLVGSGTDTQYF. DNA of the CDR3: TGTGCCAGCAGCTTACTAGTAGGCTCTGGCACAGATACGCAGTATTTT.

Note on this clone: Other DNA sequences in the same sample also yield this CDR3. This chain joins TRBV3-1 (or the pseudogene TRBV3-2) and TRBJ1-2; 9 bases agree with TRBD1. The CDR3 runs to 16 residues. V lost 1 base and J lost 0; bases outside the gene matches: 3. Germline V CDR1 and CDR2: LGHDT, YNNKEL (reference sequence). CDR3 bases: TGTGCCAGCAGCCAAGGACGACAGGGGGCTAACTATGGCTACACCTTC. Translating it yields CASSQGRQGANYGYTF.

The genes are TRBV5-1 and TRBJ2-7; 7 nucleotides match TRBD1. The CDR3 spans 14 residues. The junction had 5 bases not matched to a gene; V was cut back by 0 bases and J by 5 bases. Germline V gene sequence: CDR1 SGHRS, CDR2 YFSETQ. In DNA form, the CDR3 reads TGCGCCAGCAGCTTGGAGGGGGCAGGCGACGAGCAGTACTTC. Protein product: CASSLEGAGDEQYF.

CDR3 DNA sequence: TGTGCCAGCAGCGCCGGCCGGACAGAAAATAATTCACCCCTCCACTTT. Its translation is CASSAGRTENNSPLHF. The gene calls are TRBV9 and TRBJ1-6; tentatively, D is TRBD1 (6 bases). Trimming took 3 bases from V and 5 from J, leaving 15 bases between them. Germline V gene data show CDR1 as SGDLS and CDR2 as YYNGEE. The CDR3 runs 16 residues.

The rearrangement joins TRBV4-2 to TRBJ1-5; 11 positions agree with TRBD1. Germline V lookup: CDR1 LGHNA, CDR2 YNFKEQ. The length of the CDR3 is 15 residues. The J segment lost 7 bases and the V segment lost 0 bases, leaving 2 bases of the junction unmatched. CDR3 residues: CASSQDWDRGQPQHF. The CDR3 DNA sequence: TGTGCCAGCAGCCAAGACTGGGACAGGGGGCAGCCCCAGCATTTT.

This clone was counted only a few times. This rearrangement joins TRBV4-3 to TRBJ2-7, with D hard to call. From germline, CDR1 is LGHNA and CDR2 YSLEER. V lost 0 bases, J lost 3 bases, and 6 bases lay in between. The CDR3 is made up of 13 amino acids. DNA for the CDR3: TGCGCCAGCAGCCAAGATCTAGGCTACGAGCAGTACTTC. It encodes CASSQDLGYEQYF.

The chain combines TRBV27 with TRBJ1-2; tentatively, D is TRBD1 (6 bases). Germline V gene data show CDR1 as MNHEY and CDR2 as SMNVEV (reference sequence). The length of the CDR3 is 18 residues. Trimming pared 6 bases from V and 4 bases from J, leaving 27 bases between. The CDR3 bases are TGTGCCAGCAGCCTATTTGGCATTGGACAGCCAGACTTCTATGGCTACACCTTC. This codes for CASSLFGIGQPDFYGYTF.

The CDR3: CASRSGQLYGYTF. CDR3 sequence (DNA): TGTGCCAGTAGATCGGGACAGCTCTATGGCTACACCTTC. This chain links TRBV19 with TRBJ1-2, with 7 nucleotides matching TRBD1. This CDR3 has 13 amino acids. The ends lost 6 bases at V and 4 bases at J; junction bases unmatched: 5. From germline, CDR1 is LNHDA and CDR2 SQIVND (reference sequence).

CDR3 loop: CASNIGDSNEQFF. CDR3 in DNA: TGTGCCAGCAACATAGGAGACAGCAATGAGCAGTTCTTC. The J gene is TRBJ2-1, the V gene TRBV12-3 or TRBV12-4; tentative D call: TRBD1 (5 bases). This CDR3 comprises 13 residues. V was cut by 7 bases and J by 6 bases, with 13 bases left in between.

This clone was detected only once. In DNA form, the CDR3 reads TGTGCCAGCAGCCCGAGGAACTCTGGGGCCAACGTCCTGACTTTC. This encodes CASSPRNSGANVLTF. The chain employs TRBV7-9 and TRBJ2-6; D is unclear. The CDR3 runs to 15 residues. The germline gives CDR1 SEHNR, CDR2 FQNEAQ (reference sequence). With 5 bases removed from V and 0 bases from J, the gap between germline ends came to 8 bases.

This clone has only one observation. The V call is TRBV19, the J call TRBJ2-1; TRBD2 agrees at 11 bases. CDR1 is LNHDA, CDR2 SQIVND, per germline (reference sequence). This CDR3 has 16 residues. After removal of 4 bases from V and 7 bases from J, the junction contained 9 bases not matched to a gene. Written as DNA, the CDR3 is TGTGCCAGTAGTAGGTCTAGCGGGGGGAATAAGAATGAGCAGTTCTTC. Its protein is CASSRSSGGNKNEQFF.

The chain couples TRBV5-5 to TRBJ2-3, with D possibly being TRBD2 (8 bases). Per germline, CDR1 SGHKS and CDR2 YYEKEE (reference sequence). This CDR3 comprises 16 residues. V lost 4 bases, J lost 0 bases, and 15 bases lay in between. CDR3 bases: TGTGCCAGCAGCGCGGGGGGACAGCTAAGCACAGATACGCAGTATTTT. Protein: CASSAGGQLSTDTQYF. Using reference TRBV5-5 and TRBJ2-3 for the parts outside the CDR3, the full variable domain is DAGVTQSPTHLIKTRGQQVTLRCSPISGHKSVSWYQQVLGQGPQFIFQYYEKEERGRGNFPDRFSARQFPNYSSELNVNALLLGDSALYLCASSAGGQLSTDTQYFGPGTRLTVL.

V is TRBV14 and J is TRBJ2-1; D is possibly TRBD2 (5 bases). From germline, CDR1 is SGHDN and CDR2 FVKESK. This CDR3 has 14 residues. Trimming pared 2 bases from V and 7 bases from J, leaving 12 bases between. The CDR3 protein is CASSQWLAPNEQFF. In DNA, the CDR3 is TGTGCCAGCAGCCAATGGTTAGCGCCGAATGAGCAGTTCTTC.